This TCR beta chain was identified during a study of blood T cell repertoires in COVID-19. Across the study: From T cells, B-cell-depleted T cells, or PBMCs came the material, which was cDNA or gDNA.

Participants were aged about 18 to 90 years, lived in under 30 US areas, and enrolled virtually. In assigning cohorts, the study relied on participant-reported clinical history. V shed 3 bases and J 5 bases; nucleotides not matched to a gene: 6. Germline V gene data show CDR1 as LGHDT and CDR2 as YNNKEL (reference sequence). CDR3 length: 17 residues. Source study methods: Amplified reference gene primers provided the basis for estimating nucleated cell counts. Sequenced by immunoSEQ multiplex PCR; TCRdb stores in-frame clones only, minus some. Clonal size and the V and J genes are those of that table, whereas D and trimming came from the DNA. The data show roughly 430,000 clones, with approximately 86% seen just once and 2% to 2.5% held by the top ten.

The clonotype was recovered from a woman aged 40 to 50 with acute COVID-19. The rearrangement uses TRBV3-1 (or the pseudogene TRBV3-2) and TRBJ2-5; 16 nucleotides agree with TRBD2. The sequencing sample was made of PBMCs or T cells enriched from blood (not recorded which). CDR3 nucleotides: TGTGCCAGCAGCCAGGGGACTAGCGGGGGGGCGTGGGAGACCCAGTACTTC. It yields the protein CASSQGTSGGAWETQYF.